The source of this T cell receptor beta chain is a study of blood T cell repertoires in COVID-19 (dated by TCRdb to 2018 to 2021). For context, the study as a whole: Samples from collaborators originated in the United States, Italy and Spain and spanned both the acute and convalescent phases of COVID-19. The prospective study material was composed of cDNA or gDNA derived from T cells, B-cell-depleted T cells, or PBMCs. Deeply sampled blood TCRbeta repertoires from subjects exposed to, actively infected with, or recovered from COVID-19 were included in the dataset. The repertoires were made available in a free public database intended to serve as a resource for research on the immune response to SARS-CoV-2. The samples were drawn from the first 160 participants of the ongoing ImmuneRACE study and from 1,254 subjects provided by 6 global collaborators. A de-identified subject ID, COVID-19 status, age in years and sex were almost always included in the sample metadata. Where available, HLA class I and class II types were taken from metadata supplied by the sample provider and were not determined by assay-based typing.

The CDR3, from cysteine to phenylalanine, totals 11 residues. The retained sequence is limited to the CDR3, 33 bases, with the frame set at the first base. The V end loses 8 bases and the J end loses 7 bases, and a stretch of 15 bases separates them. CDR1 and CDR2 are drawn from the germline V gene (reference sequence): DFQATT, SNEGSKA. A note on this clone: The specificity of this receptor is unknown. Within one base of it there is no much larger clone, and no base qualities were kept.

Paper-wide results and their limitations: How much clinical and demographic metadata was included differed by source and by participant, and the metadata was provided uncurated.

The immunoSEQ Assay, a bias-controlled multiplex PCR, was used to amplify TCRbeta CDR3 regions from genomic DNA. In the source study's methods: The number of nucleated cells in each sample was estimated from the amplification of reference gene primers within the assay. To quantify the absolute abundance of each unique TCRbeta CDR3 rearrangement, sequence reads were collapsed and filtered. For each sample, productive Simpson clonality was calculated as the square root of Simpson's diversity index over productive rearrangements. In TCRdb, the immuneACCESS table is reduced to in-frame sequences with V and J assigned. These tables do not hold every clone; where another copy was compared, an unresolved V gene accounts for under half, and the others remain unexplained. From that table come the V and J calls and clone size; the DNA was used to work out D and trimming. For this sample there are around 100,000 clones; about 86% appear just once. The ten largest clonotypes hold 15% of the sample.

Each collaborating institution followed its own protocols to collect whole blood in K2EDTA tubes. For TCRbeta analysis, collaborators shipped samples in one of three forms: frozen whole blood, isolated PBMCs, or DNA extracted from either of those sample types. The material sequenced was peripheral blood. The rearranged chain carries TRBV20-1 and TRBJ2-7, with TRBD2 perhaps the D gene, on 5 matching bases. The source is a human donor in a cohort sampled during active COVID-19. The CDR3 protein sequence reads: CSLKRAGEQYF. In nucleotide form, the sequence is TGCAGTCTCAAGAGGGCTGGGGAGCAGTACTTC.